This T cell receptor beta chain is from a study of T-cell memory formation after mild COVID-19. Study-wide context: The TCR clusters were mostly specific to one donor.

The CDR3 has 16 amino acids. Germline CDR1 reads MNHNY; CDR2 reads SVGAGI (reference sequence). The V gene end was trimmed by 5 bases and the J gene end by 1 base; junction bases not matched to a gene: 8. As for this clonotype: Its antigen is not identified.

TCRdb re-analysed the 5' RACE reads in MiXCR, keeping a single row per CDR3 protein. The sample yields fewer than 650,000 distinct CDR3 sequences, roughly 21% seen once. Study observations and caveats: CD4+ contracting clones lay mainly in CM and EM, CD8+ ones in EMRA. Clones contracting across day 15 to 85 had a balanced CD4/CD8 profile; later expanding clones leaned CD4+. Second-wave clones that peaked on day 37 lacked confirmed SARS-CoV-2 specificity.

The TCR comes from an adult woman who had mild COVID-19 (a few samples of this study predate the infection). Cell type and time point are not known. The J gene is TRBJ1-1, the V gene TRBV6-6; 9 bases match TRBD1. The sequencing input was PBMCs or a T cell subset sorted from them (not recorded which). The DNA of the CDR3 is TGTGCCAGCAGTCGGGGACAGGGTGGGTCGAACACTGAAGCTTTCTTT. Its protein product is CASSRGQGGSNTEAFF.